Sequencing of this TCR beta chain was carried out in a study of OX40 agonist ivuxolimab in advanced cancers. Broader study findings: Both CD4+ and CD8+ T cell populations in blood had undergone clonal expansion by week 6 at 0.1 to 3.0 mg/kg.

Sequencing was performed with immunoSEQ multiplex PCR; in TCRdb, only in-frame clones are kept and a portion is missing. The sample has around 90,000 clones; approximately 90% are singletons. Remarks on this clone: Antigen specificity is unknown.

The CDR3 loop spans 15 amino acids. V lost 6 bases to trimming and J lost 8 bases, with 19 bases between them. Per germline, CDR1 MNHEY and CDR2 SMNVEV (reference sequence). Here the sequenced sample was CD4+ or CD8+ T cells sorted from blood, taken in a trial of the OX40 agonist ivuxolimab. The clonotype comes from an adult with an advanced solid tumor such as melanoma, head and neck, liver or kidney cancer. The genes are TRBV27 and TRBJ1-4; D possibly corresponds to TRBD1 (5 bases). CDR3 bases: TGTGCCAGCAGACTGCGCAGGGAGGGAGGCGAAAAACTGTTTTTT. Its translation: CASRLRREGGEKLFF.